This T cell receptor (beta chain) originates from a study of CD8+CD57+ T cells in acquired aplastic anemia. Genomic DNA constituted the template upon which TCR beta VDJ and CDR3 profiling was performed. TCRdb re-derived calls from the reads in MiXCR, one entry per CDR3 protein. This sample carries around 430,000 distinct CDR3 sequences, more than 25% of them seen once, and the ten largest clones take about 0.8%. Previously, flow cytometry had revealed CD8+CD57+ cell expansion in the patients chosen for sequencing. This clonotype was counted many times. Sequenced: sorted CD4+, CD8+, or CD8+CD57+ T cells (not recorded which) from PBMCs. The source is a human donor with aplastic anemia.

The CDR3 nucleotides are TGTGCCATCAACAAACAGGGGGCAAAACGTTACGAGCAGTACTTC. It translates to CAINKQGAKRYEQYF. V gene TRBV10-3 combines with J gene TRBJ2-7; 9 positions agree with TRBD1. The germline CDR1 and CDR2 sequences are ENHRY and SYGVKD. There are 15 residues in the CDR3. The J segment lost 4 bases and the V segment lost 7 bases, leaving 11 bases of the junction unmatched.